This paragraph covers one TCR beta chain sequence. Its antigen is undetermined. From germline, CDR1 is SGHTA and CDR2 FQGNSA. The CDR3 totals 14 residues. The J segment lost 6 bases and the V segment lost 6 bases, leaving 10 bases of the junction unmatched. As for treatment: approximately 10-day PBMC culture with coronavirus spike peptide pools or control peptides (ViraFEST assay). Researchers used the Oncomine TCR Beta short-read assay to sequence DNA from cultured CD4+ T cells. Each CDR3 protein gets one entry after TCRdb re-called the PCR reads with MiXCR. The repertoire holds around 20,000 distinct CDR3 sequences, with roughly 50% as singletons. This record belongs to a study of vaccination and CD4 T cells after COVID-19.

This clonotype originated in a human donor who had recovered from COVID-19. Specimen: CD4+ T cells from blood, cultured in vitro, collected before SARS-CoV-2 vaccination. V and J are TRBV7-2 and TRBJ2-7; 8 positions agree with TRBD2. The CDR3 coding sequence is TGTGCCAGCAGAACCGGGAGGGAGCTCGCCGAGCAGTACTTC. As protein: CASRTGRELAEQYF.